This T cell receptor beta chain was captured by sequencing in a study of T cell repertoires in cytomegalovirus infection. For the study at large: Indicated by public TCR beta signatures were CMV infection and matching HLA type.

Worth noting for this clonotype: Its antigen is not identified.

Study results and caveats: Pooled public TCR beta family frequency picked out CMV carriers with the relevant HLA. Predominance within the ex vivo response was attributable to HLA-C-restricted CMV-specific TCR beta clonotypes.

TCRdb re-called the reads with MiXCR, one entry per CDR3 protein. The data show almost 550,000 distinct CDR3 sequences, about 15% seen once. Sequencing was done on a sample of CD8+ T cells from PBMCs. This receptor was obtained from a human donor in good health (CMV status not recorded). Some clones in this sample may be carry-over from other donors' samples.

CDR3 sequence: CASTPWGGNYGYTF. CDR3 bases: TGTGCCAGCACTCCCTGGGGGGGTAACTATGGCTACACCTTC. The V and J genes are TRBV27 and TRBJ1-2; D possibly corresponds to TRBD1 (5 bases). V lost 7 bases to trimming and J lost 1 base, with 13 bases between them. Germline V gene data show CDR1 as MNHEY and CDR2 as SMNVEV (reference sequence). The CDR3 sequence is 14 residues long.